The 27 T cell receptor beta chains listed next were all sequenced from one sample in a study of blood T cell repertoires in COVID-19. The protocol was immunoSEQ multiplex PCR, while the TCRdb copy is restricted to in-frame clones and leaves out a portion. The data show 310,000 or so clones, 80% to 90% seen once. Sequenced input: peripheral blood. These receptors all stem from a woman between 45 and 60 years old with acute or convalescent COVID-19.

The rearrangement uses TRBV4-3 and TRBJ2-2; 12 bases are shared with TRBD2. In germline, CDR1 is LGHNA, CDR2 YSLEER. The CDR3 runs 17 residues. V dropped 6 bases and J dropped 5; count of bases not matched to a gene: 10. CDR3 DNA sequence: TGCGCCAGCAGGCGGGGGGCCGGGACTAGCGGGACCGGGGAGCTGTTTTTT. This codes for CASRRGAGTSGTGELFF.

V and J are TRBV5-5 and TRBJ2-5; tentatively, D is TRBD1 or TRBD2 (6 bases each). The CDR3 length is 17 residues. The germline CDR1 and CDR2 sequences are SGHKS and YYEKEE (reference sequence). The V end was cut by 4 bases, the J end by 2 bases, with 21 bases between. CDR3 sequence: CASSVDSWKGGQETQYF. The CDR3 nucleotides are TGTGCCAGCAGCGTGGACAGTTGGAAAGGAGGGCAAGAGACCCAGTACTTC.

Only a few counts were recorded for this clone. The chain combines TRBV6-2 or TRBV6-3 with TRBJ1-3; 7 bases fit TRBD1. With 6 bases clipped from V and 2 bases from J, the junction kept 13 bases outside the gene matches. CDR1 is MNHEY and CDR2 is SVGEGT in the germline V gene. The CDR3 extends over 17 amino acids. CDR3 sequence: CASSATRGIGAGNTIYF. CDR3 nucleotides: TGTGCCAGCAGCGCAACCAGGGGGATCGGAGCTGGAAACACCATATATTTT.

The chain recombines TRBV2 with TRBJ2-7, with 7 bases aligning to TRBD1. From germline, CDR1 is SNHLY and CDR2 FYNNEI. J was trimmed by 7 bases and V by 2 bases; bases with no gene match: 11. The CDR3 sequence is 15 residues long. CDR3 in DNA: TGTGCCAGCAGTGAAACCGGGACAGTAACTTGGGAGCAGTACGTC. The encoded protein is CASSETGTVTWEQYV.

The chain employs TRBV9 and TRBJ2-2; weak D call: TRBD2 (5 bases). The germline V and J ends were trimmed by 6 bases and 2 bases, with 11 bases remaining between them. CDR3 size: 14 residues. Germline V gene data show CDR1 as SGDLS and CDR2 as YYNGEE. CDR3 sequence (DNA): TGTGCCAGCAAACGGGAACGAAACACCGGGGAGCTGTTTTTT. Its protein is CASKRERNTGELFF.

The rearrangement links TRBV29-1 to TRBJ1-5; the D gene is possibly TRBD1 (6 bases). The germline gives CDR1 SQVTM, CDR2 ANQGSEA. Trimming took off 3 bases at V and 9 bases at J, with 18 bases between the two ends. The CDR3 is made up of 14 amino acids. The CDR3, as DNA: TGCAGCGTTGATTTCCTCGACAGGAGTGGGCCCCAGCATTTT. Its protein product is CSVDFLDRSGPQHF.

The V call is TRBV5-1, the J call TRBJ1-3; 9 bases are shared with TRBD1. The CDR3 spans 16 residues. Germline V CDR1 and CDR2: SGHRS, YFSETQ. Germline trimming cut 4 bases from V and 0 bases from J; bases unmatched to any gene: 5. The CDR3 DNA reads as TGCGCCAGCAGCCCCCGGACAGGGGTCTCTGGAAACACCATATATTTT. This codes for CASSPRTGVSGNTIYF. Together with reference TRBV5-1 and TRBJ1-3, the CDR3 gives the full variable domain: KAGVTQTPRYLIKTRGQQVTLSCSPISGHRSVSWYQQTPGQGLQFLFEYFSETQRNKGNFPGRFSGRQFSNSRSEMNVSTLELGDSALYLCASSPRTGVSGNTIYFGEGSWLTVV.

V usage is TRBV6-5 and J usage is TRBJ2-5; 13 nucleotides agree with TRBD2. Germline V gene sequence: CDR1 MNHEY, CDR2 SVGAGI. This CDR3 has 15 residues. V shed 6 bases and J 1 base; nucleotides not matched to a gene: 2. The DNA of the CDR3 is TGTGCCAGCAGGGGACTAGCGGGGACCCAAGAGACCCAGTACTTC. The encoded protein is CASRGLAGTQETQYF.

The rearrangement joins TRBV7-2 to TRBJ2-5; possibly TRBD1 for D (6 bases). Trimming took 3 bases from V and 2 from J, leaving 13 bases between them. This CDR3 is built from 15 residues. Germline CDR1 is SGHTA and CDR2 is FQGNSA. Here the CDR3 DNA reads TGTGCCAGCAGCTTTAGTACAGGGTGGCAAGAGACCCAGTACTTC. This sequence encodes CASSFSTGWQETQYF.

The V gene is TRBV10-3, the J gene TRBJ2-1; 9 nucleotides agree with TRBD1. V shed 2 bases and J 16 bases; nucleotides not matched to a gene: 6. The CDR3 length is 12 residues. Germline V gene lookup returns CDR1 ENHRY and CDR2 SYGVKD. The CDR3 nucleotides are TGTGCCATCAGTGAGAGTGGGGACAGGGAATTCTTC. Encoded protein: CAISESGDREFF.

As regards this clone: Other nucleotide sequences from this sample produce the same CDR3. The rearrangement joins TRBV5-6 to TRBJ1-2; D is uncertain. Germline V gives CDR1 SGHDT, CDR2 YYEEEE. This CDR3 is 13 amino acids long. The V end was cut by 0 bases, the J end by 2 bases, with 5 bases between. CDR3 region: CASSLAGNYGYTF. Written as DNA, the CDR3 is TGTGCCAGCAGCTTGGCGGGGAACTATGGCTACACCTTC.

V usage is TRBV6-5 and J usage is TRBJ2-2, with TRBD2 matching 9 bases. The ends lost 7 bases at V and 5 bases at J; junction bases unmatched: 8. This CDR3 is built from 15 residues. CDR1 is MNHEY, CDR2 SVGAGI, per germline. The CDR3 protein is CASTLQRGDTGELFF. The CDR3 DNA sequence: TGTGCCAGCACCTTACAGCGGGGGGATACCGGGGAGCTGTTTTTT.

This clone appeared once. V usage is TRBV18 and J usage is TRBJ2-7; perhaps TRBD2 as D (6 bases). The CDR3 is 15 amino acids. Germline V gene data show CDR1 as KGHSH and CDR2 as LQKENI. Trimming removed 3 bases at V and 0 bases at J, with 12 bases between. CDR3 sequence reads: CASSPAGFSSYEQYF. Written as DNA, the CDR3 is TGTGCCAGCTCACCGGCGGGGTTTAGCTCCTACGAGCAGTACTTC.

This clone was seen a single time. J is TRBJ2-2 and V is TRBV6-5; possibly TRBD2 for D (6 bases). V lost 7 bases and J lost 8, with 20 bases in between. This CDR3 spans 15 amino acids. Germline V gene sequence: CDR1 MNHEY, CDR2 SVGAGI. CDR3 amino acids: CASTPVVARGGELFF. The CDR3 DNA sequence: TGTGCCAGCACCCCCGTAGTAGCACGGGGGGGGGAGCTGTTTTTT.

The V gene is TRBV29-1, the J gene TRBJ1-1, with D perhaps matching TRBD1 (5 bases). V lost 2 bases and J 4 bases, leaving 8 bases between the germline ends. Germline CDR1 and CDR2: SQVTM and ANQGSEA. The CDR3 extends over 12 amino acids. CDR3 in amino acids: CSVELGGTEAFF. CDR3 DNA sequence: TGCAGCGTTGAACTGGGGGGCACTGAAGCTTTCTTT. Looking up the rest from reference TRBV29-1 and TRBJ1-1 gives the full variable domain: SAVISQKPSRDICQRGTSLTIQCQVDSQVTMMFWYRQQPGQSLTLIATANQGSEATYESGFVIDKFPISRPNLTFSTLTVSNMSPEDSSIYLCSVELGGTEAFFGQGTRLTVV.

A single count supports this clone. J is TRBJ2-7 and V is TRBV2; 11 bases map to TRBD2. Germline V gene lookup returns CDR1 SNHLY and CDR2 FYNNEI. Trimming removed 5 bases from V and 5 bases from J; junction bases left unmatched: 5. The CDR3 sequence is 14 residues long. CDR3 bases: TGTGCCAGCAGTTTCGGGACTAGCGGCCACGAGCAGTACTTC. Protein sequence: CASSFGTSGHEQYF.

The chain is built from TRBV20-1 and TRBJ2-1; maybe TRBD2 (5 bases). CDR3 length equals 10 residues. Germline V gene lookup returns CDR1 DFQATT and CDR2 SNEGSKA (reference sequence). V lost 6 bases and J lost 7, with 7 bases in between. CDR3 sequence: CSAWRNEQFF. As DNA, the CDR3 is TGCAGTGCCTGGAGGAATGAGCAGTTCTTC.

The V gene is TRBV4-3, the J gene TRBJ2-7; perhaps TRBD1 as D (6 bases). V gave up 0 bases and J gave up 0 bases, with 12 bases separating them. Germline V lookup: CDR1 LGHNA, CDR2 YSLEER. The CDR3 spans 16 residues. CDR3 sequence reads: CASSQDRDTTSYEQYF. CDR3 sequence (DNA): TGCGCCAGCAGCCAAGACCGGGACACCACCTCCTACGAGCAGTACTTC.

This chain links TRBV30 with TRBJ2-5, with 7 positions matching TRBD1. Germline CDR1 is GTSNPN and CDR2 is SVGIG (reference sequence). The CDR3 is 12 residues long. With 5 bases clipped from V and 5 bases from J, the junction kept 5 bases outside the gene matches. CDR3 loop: CAWEQGMETQYF. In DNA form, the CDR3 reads TGTGCCTGGGAACAGGGGATGGAGACCCAGTACTTC.

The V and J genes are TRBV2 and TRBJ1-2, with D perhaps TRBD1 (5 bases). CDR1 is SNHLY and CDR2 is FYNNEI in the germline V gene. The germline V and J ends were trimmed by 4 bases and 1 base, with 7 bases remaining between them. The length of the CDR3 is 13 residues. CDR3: CASSVGLNYGYTF. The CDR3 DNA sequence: TGTGCCAGCAGTGTGGGACTTAACTATGGCTACACCTTC.

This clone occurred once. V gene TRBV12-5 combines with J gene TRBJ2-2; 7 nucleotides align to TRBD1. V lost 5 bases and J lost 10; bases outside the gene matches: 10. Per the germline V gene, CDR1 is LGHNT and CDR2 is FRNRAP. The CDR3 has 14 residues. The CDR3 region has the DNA TGTGCTAGTGGTCCCGGACAGGCCCGGCAGGAGCTGTTTTTT. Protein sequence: CASGPGQARQELFF.

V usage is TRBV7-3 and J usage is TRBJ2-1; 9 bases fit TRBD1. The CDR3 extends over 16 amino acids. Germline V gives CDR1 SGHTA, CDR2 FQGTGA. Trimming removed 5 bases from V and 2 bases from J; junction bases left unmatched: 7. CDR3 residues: CASSASDRGAYNEQFF. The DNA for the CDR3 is TGTGCCAGCAGCGCCTCTGACAGGGGGGCCTACAATGAGCAGTTCTTC.

Written as DNA, the CDR3 is TGTGCCAGCAGCTTCGGGGTTGAGGAGACCCAGTACTTC. Residues: CASSFGVEETQYF. The rearrangement links TRBV5-5 to TRBJ2-5; the D gene is possibly TRBD2 (5 bases). The germline V and J ends were trimmed by 2 bases and 5 bases, with 10 bases remaining between them. The CDR3 totals 13 residues. Germline V gene lookup returns CDR1 SGHKS and CDR2 YYEKEE (reference sequence).

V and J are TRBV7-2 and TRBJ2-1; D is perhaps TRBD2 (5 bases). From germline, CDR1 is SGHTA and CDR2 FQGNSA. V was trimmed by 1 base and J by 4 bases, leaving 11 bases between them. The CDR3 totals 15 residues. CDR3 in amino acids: CASSLVSGDYNEQFF. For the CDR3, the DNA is TGTGCCAGCAGCTTAGTCAGCGGAGATTACAATGAGCAGTTCTTC.

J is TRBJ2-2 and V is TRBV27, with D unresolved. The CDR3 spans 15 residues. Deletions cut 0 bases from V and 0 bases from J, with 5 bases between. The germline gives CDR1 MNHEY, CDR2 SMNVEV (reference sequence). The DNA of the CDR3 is TGTGCCAGCAGTTTATCTAGATCGAACACCGGGGAGCTGTTTTTT. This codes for CASSLSRSNTGELFF.

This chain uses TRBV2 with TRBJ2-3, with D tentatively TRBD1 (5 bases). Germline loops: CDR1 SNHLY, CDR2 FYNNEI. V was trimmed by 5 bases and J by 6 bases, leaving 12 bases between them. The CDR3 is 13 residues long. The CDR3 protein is CASSTLGADTQYF. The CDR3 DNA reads TGTGCCAGCAGTACCCTTGGGGCGGATACGCAGTATTTT.

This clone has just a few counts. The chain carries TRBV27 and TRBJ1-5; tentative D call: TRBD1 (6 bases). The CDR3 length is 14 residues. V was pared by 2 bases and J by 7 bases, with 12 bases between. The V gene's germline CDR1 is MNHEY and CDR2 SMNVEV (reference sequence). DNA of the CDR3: TGTGCCAGCAGTTTACAGGGAGGGGGACAGCCCCAGCATTTT. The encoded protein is CASSLQGGGQPQHF.